A single sample is the source of the 25 T cell receptor beta chains below, sequenced in a study of blood T cell repertoires in COVID-19. Some clones are missing from TCRdb's copy, which holds only in-frame ones; the method was immunoSEQ multiplex PCR. The repertoire holds roughly 370,000 clones, with 87% as singletons. Sequencing was carried out using PBMCs or T cells enriched from blood (not recorded which). These receptors were taken from a woman between 45 and 65 years old who had recovered from COVID-19.

The CDR3 sequence: CASSARGTGSSGNTIYF. CDR3 sequence (DNA): TGTGCCAGCAGCGCAAGGGGGACAGGCAGCTCTGGAAACACCATATATTTT. V is TRBV9 and J is TRBJ1-3; TRBD1 matches 8 bases. Unmatched junction bases numbered 8, after V lost 3 bases and J lost 0 bases. Germline-derived CDR1 and CDR2 are SGDLS and YYNGEE. This CDR3 is built from 17 residues.

This chain links TRBV3-1 (or the pseudogene TRBV3-2) with TRBJ2-2; D may be TRBD1 (5 bases). The V end was cut by 1 base, the J end by 3 bases, with 6 bases between. This CDR3 comprises 14 residues. From germline, CDR1 is LGHDT and CDR2 YNNKEL (reference sequence). CDR3 amino acids: CASSQGGDTGELFF. DNA for the CDR3: TGTGCCAGCAGCCAAGGGGGCGACACCGGGGAGCTGTTTTTT.

The V gene is TRBV10-3, the J gene TRBJ1-2; D is perhaps TRBD1 (5 bases). V shed 3 bases and J shed 4 bases, with 9 bases lying between them. The CDR3 covers 13 residues. The germline V gene has CDR1 ENHRY and CDR2 SYGVKD. The CDR3 bases are TGTGCCATCAGTGACCCAGGGCTCTATGGCTACACCTTC. Protein: CAISDPGLYGYTF.

The CDR3 here is CASSDPGRSGGYTF. The DNA of the CDR3 is TGCGCCAGCAGCGACCCTGGCAGGTCGGGAGGCTACACCTTC. V gene TRBV5-1 combines with J gene TRBJ1-2; no reliable D call. Germline CDR1 and CDR2: SGHRS and YFSETQ. The CDR3 consists of 14 residues. V lost 4 bases, J lost 8 bases, and 18 bases lay in between.

The V call is TRBV9, the J call TRBJ1-6; D is undetermined. The CDR3 covers 14 residues. V gave up 3 bases and J gave up 4 bases, with 8 bases separating them. Germline CDR1 reads SGDLS; CDR2 reads YYNGEE. CDR3 region: CASSAAVYNSPLHF. In DNA form, the CDR3 reads TGTGCCAGCAGCGCCGCAGTGTATAATTCACCCCTCCACTTT.

This chain links TRBV18 with TRBJ1-3, with D possibly being TRBD1 (6 bases). V gave up 3 bases and J gave up 0 bases, with 15 bases separating them. Germline CDR1 is KGHSH and CDR2 is LQKENI. This CDR3 comprises 17 residues. In nucleotides, the CDR3 is TGTGCCAGCTCACCTCTCAGACAGGCGATCTCTGGAAACACCATATATTTT. Its translation: CASSPLRQAISGNTIYF.

The chain uses TRBV12-3 or TRBV12-4 and TRBJ1-1, with TRBD1 matching over 7 bases. V shed 3 bases, J shed 8 bases, and the junction held 6 bases outside the gene matches. This CDR3 contains 13 residues. CDR3 coding DNA: TGTGCCAGCAGTTTCGGGACAGTGTTCGAAGCTTTCTTT. Residues: CASSFGTVFEAFF.

The chain employs TRBV19 and TRBJ1-3; D remains unclear. Germline V lookup: CDR1 LNHDA, CDR2 SQIVND (reference sequence). The ends were cut back, 6 bases at V and 0 bases at J, with 15 bases in the middle. The CDR3 has 16 amino acids. CDR3 protein: CASSPLGRLSGNTIYF. The CDR3 DNA follows: TGTGCCAGTAGCCCACTAGGGCGGCTCTCTGGAAACACCATATATTTT. Based on the CDR3 plus reference TRBV19 and TRBJ1-3, the full variable domain is DGGITQSPKYLFRKEGQNVTLSCEQNLNHDAMYWYRQDPGQGLRLIYYSQIVNDFQKGDIAEGYSVSREKKESFPLTVTSAQKNPTAFYLCASSPLGRLSGNTIYFGEGSWLTVV.

Of note for this clone: At the DNA level, this CDR3 is encoded by other sequences in the same sample as well. This rearrangement joins TRBV5-1 to TRBJ2-2, with D possibly TRBD2 on 5 matching bases. This CDR3 region has 14 residues. Trimming left V 0 bases short and J 4 bases short, with 7 bases between. Germline loops: CDR1 SGHRS, CDR2 YFSETQ. CDR3 residues: CASSLGGSTGELFF. The DNA for the CDR3 is TGCGCCAGCAGCTTGGGCGGGTCCACCGGGGAGCTGTTTTTT.

The CDR3 nucleotides read TGTGCCAGCAGCCCCCGTGAAAGGCGGGTGGATGGCTACACCTTC. The encoded protein is CASSPRERRVDGYTF. This chain uses TRBV7-9 with TRBJ1-2, with D uncertain. Germline CDR1 and CDR2: SEHNR and FQNEAQ (reference sequence). V lost 5 bases, J lost 6 bases, and 19 bases lay in between. CDR3 size: 15 residues.

The genes are TRBV6-5 and TRBJ1-6; no reliable D call. This CDR3 is 15 amino acids long. Germline V gives CDR1 MNHEY, CDR2 SVGAGI. Trimming stripped 5 bases from V and 8 bases from J, with 16 bases between. The CDR3 region is CASSRSGVYHSPLHF. The CDR3 DNA sequence: TGTGCCAGCAGTCGGTCTGGAGTCTACCATTCACCCCTCCACTTT.

This chain connects TRBV6-5 to TRBJ2-3; TRBD1 might be the D (6 bases). The V end lost 6 bases, the J end lost 6 bases, and 19 bases lay between the germline ends. CDR1 and CDR2 from the germline V gene are MNHEY and SVGAGI. This CDR3 spans 15 amino acids. The CDR3 nucleotides read TGTGCCAGCAGCAAAGAATGGGGGCAGGAGGATACGCAGTATTTT. Translated, it gives CASSKEWGQEDTQYF.

The gene calls are TRBV4-3 and TRBJ1-1, with 8 bases lining up with TRBD1. J gave up 0 bases and V 3 bases, and 3 bases lay outside the gene matches. This CDR3 has 15 amino acids. Germline CDR1 reads LGHNA; CDR2 reads YSLEER. The CDR3 DNA reads TGCGCCAGCAGCCAGCTACAGGGGGTGAACACTGAAGCTTTCTTT. Its translation: CASSQLQGVNTEAFF.

Of note for this clone: Distinct nucleotide sequences in the sample also encode this CDR3. V is TRBV5-4 and J is TRBJ1-5, with D perhaps matching TRBD1 (6 bases). CDR1 and CDR2 from the germline V gene are SGHNT and YYREEE (reference sequence). Trimming took 3 bases from V and 4 from J, leaving 8 bases between them. The CDR3 contains 13 residues. This CDR3 reads CASSSDSNQPQHF. The CDR3 nucleotides are TGTGCCAGCAGCTCGGACAGTAATCAGCCCCAGCATTTT.

The V gene is TRBV9, the J gene TRBJ1-4; unclear D gene. Trimming took 0 bases from V and 2 from J, leaving 8 bases between them. CDR3 size: 15 residues. From germline, CDR1 is SGDLS and CDR2 YYNGEE. The CDR3 region has the DNA TGTGCCAGCAGCGTAGGTGTGCAGACTAATGAAAAACTGTTTTTT. This translates into CASSVGVQTNEKLFF.

The chain uses TRBV30 and TRBJ1-1; weak D call: TRBD1 (5 bases). The CDR3 is made up of 14 amino acids. CDR1 is GTSNPN and CDR2 is SVGIG in the germline V gene (reference sequence). V shed 1 base and J shed 5 bases, with 14 bases lying between them. The CDR3: CAWSEVGEGTEAFF. In DNA form, the CDR3 reads TGTGCCTGGAGTGAGGTAGGGGAGGGGACTGAAGCTTTCTTT.

A few counts support this clone. The chain joins TRBV6-1 to TRBJ2-3; TRBD1 matches at 7 bases. V trimming: 2 bases; J trimming: 3 bases; junction bases outside the gene matches: 8. Per germline, CDR1 MNHNS and CDR2 SASEGT. This CDR3 spans 16 amino acids. DNA of the CDR3: TGTGCCAGCAGTGAAAGATCGACAGGGACGACAGATACGCAGTATTTT. This sequence encodes CASSERSTGTTDTQYF.

The rearrangement uses TRBV6-2 or TRBV6-3 and TRBJ1-3; D unresolved. The germline CDR1 and CDR2 sequences are MNHEY and SVGEGT. V was cut by 0 bases and J by 0 bases, with 3 bases left in between. The CDR3 has 14 residues. DNA for the CDR3: TGTGCCAGCAGTTACTCGCGCTCTGGAAACACCATATATTTT. Protein product: CASSYSRSGNTIYF.

The rearrangement links TRBV6-2 or TRBV6-3 to TRBJ1-2; D ambiguous. Germline V CDR1 and CDR2: MNHEY, SVGEGT. V was clipped by 6 bases and J by 3 bases, with 20 bases between them. This CDR3 has 16 residues. As DNA, the CDR3 is TGTGCCAGCAGCCCCGTAATTAGAACGGTTTACTATGGCTACACCTTC. Translation gives CASSPVIRTVYYGYTF.

V and J are TRBV21-1 and TRBJ1-5; TRBD1 is the table's D call and was not checked against the DNA. TRBV21-1 is a documented pseudogene. The CDR3 contains 20 residues. Written as DNA, the CDR3 is TGTGCCAGCAGCAACTGGACTCCCGGGACAGTCAATTCGAGCAATCAGCCCCAGCATTTT. Its translation is CASSNWTPGTVNSSNQPQHF.

The J gene is TRBJ1-3, the V gene TRBV15; D remains unclear. CDR1 LNHNV and CDR2 YYDKDF come from the germline V gene (reference sequence). The CDR3 totals 17 residues. V was trimmed by 0 bases and J by 0 bases, leaving 12 bases between them. In DNA, the CDR3 is TGTGCCACCAGCAGAGATTATTCGAGGAGCTCTGGAAACACCATATATTTT. Translating gives CATSRDYSRSSGNTIYF. The complete variable domain, with remaining parts taken from reference TRBV15 and TRBJ1-3, reads DAMVIQNPRYQVTQFGKPVTLSCSQTLNHNVMYWYQQKSSQAPKLLFHYYDKDFNNEADTPDNFQSRRPNTSFCFLDIRSPGLGDTAMYLCATSRDYSRSSGNTIYFGEGSWLTVV.

V and J are TRBV6-2 or TRBV6-3 and TRBJ1-2; possibly TRBD1 for D (6 bases). The CDR3 is 16 residues long. Germline values: CDR1 MNHEY, CDR2 SVGEGT. V was pared by 2 bases and J by 10 bases, with 23 bases between. The CDR3 nucleotides read TGTGCCAGCAGTTACCAGGTGAGGATGCAGGGGAATGACTACACCTTC. This gives the protein CASSYQVRMQGNDYTF.

The rearrangement uses TRBV9 and TRBJ2-3, with 8 bases fitting TRBD2. The length of the CDR3 is 16 residues. Germline values: CDR1 SGDLS, CDR2 YYNGEE. The J segment lost 1 base and the V segment lost 0 bases, leaving 4 bases of the junction unmatched. This CDR3 reads CASSVARGGRTDTQYF. The CDR3 nucleotides are TGTGCCAGCAGCGTAGCTCGCGGGGGGCGCACAGATACGCAGTATTTT.

V gene TRBV7-2 combines with J gene TRBJ2-5; D possibly corresponds to TRBD1 (6 bases). The CDR3 is made up of 15 amino acids. Germline CDR1 and CDR2: SGHTA and FQGNSA. The V and J ends lost 2 bases and 4 bases respectively, with 14 bases between them. CDR3 in DNA: TGTGCCAGCAGCTTACTAAGGGGGACGGTAGAGACCCAGTACTTC. Translating it yields CASSLLRGTVETQYF.

V gene TRBV7-8 combines with J gene TRBJ1-2; 9 nucleotides line up with TRBD1. The CDR3 has 15 residues. CDR1 and CDR2 (germline): SGHVS, FQNEAQ. V gave up 1 base and J gave up 5 bases; unmatched junction bases: 5. The CDR3 DNA follows: TGTGCCAGCAGCTTAGGGGGGGACAGGGTGTATGGCTACACCTTC. Encoded protein: CASSLGGDRVYGYTF. Filled out from reference TRBV7-8 and TRBJ1-2, the complete variable domain reads GAGVSQSPRYKVAKRGQDVALRCDPISGHVSLFWYQQALGQGPEFLTYFQNEAQLDKSGLPSDRFFAERPEGSVSTLKIQRTQQEDSAVYLCASSLGGDRVYGYTFGSGTRLTVV.